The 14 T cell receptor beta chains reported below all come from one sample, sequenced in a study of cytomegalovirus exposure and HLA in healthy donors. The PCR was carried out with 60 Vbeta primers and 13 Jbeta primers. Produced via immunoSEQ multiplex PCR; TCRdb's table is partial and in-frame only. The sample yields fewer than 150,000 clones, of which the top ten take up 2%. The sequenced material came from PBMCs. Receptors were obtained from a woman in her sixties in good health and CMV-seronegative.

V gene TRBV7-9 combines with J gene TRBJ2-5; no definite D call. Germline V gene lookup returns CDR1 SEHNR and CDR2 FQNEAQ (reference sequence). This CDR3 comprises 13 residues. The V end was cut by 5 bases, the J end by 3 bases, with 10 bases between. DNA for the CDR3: TGTGCCAGCAGCCCAAGCCGCGAAGAGACCCAGTACTTC. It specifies CASSPSREETQYF.

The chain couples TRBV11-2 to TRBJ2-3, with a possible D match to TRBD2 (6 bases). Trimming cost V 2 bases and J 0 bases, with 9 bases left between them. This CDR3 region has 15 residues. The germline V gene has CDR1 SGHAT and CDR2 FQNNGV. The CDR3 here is CASSLIGGSTDTQYF. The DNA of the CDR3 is TGTGCCAGCAGCTTAATTGGGGGGAGCACAGATACGCAGTATTTT.

CDR3 amino acids: CASSYGGLNTEAFF. The CDR3, as DNA: TGTGCCAGCAGTTACGGCGGATTAAACACTGAAGCTTTCTTT. The chain couples TRBV6-6 to TRBJ1-1, with D unresolved. Trimming stripped 2 bases from V and 2 bases from J, with 9 bases between. The CDR3 has 14 amino acids. Looked up from germline, CDR1 is MNHNY and CDR2 is SVGAGI (reference sequence).

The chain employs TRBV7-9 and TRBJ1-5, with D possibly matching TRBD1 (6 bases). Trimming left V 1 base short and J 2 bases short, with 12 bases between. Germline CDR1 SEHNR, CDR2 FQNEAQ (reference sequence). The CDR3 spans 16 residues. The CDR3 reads CASSLVGGRGNQPQHF. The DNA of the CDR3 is TGTGCCAGCAGCTTAGTAGGGGGAAGGGGCAATCAGCCCCAGCATTTT.

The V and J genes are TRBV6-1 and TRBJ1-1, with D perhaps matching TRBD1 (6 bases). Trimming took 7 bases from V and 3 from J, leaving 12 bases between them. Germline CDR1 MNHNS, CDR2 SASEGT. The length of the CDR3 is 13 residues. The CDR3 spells CASTIQGDTEAFF. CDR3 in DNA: TGTGCCAGCACCATACAGGGAGACACTGAAGCTTTCTTT.

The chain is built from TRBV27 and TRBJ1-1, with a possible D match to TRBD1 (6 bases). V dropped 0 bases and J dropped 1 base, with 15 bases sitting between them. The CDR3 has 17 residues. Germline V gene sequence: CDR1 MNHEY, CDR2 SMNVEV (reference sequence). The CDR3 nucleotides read TGTGCCAGCAGTTTATCTCCACAGGGATTTCGGAACACTGAAGCTTTCTTT. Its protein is CASSLSPQGFRNTEAFF.

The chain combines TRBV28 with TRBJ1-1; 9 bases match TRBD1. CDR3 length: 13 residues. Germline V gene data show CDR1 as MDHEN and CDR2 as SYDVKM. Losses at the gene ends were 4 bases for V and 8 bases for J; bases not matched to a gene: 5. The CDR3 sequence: CASSSGQGREAFF. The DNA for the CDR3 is TGTGCCAGCAGTTCGGGACAGGGAAGGGAAGCTTTCTTT.

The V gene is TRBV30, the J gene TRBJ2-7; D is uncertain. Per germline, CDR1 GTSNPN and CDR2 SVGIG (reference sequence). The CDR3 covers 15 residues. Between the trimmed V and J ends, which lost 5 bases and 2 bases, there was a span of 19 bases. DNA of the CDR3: TGTGCCTGGGGTTCTGGGCGAAACAAACCCTACGAGCAGTACTTC. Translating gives CAWGSGRNKPYEQYF.

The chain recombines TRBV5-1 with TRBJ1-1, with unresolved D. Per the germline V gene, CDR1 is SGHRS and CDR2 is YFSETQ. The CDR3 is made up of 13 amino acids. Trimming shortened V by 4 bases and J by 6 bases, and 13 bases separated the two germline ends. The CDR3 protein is CASSSGGLPEAFF. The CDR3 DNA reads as TGCGCCAGCAGCAGTGGAGGGCTGCCTGAAGCTTTCTTT. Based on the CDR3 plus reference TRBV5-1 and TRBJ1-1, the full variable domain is KAGVTQTPRYLIKTRGQQVTLSCSPISGHRSVSWYQQTPGQGLQFLFEYFSETQRNKGNFPGRFSGRQFSNSRSEMNVSTLELGDSALYLCASSSGGLPEAFFGQGTRLTVV.

CDR3 protein: CASSFYTGELFF. DNA for the CDR3: TGTGCCAGCAGCTTTTATACCGGGGAGCTGTTTTTT. This chain links TRBV7-3 with TRBJ2-2; the D is unclear. V was trimmed by 3 bases and J by 5 bases, leaving 4 bases between them. The CDR3 covers 12 residues. Germline-derived CDR1 and CDR2 are SGHTA and FQGTGA.

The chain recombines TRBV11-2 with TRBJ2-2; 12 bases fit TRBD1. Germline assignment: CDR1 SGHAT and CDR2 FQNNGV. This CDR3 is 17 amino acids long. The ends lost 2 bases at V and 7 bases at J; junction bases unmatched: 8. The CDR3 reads CASSLPGTGGGGGELFF. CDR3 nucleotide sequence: TGTGCCAGCAGCTTACCCGGGACAGGGGGCGGCGGCGGGGAGCTGTTTTTT.

The CDR3 protein is CASSQSDRAGRPPYNEQFF. The CDR3, as DNA: TGCGCCAGCAGCCAATCAGACAGGGCGGGGCGCCCCCCATACAATGAGCAGTTCTTC. The chain combines TRBV4-1 with TRBJ2-1; possibly TRBD1 for D (7 bases). This CDR3 has 19 residues. The V and J ends lost 2 bases and 4 bases respectively, with 24 bases between them. The germline V gene has CDR1 MGHRA and CDR2 YSYEKL.

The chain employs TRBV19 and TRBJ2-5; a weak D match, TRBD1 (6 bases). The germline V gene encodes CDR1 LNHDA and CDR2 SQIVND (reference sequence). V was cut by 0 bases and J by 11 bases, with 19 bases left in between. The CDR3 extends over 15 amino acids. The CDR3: CASSIDGDAEGEQYF. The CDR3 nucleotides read TGTGCCAGTAGTATAGATGGGGACGCCGAGGGGGAACAGTACTTC.

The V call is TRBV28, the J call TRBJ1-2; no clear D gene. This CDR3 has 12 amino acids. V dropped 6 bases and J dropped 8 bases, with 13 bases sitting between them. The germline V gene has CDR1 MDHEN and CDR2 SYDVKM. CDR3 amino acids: CASSLTREGYTF. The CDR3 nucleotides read TGTGCCAGCAGCCTGACCCGGGAGGGCTACACCTTC.